The clone carrying this T cell receptor (beta chain) was observed a few times. Antigen unknown. The data belong to a study of regulatory T cells in long-lasting Graves disease. Construction of TCR beta libraries relied on iRepertoire HTBI primers and on Arm-PCR targeting CDR3 regions. TCRdb analysed the multiplex PCR reads with MiXCR anew, one entry per CDR3 protein. The sample has under 450,000 distinct CDR3 sequences; 15% to 20% are singletons. With 6 bases removed from V and 2 bases from J, the gap between germline ends came to 10 bases. The CDR3 consists of 13 residues. Germline values: CDR1 MNHEY, CDR2 SVGEGT. General study findings and limits: Persistent disease preferred TRBV28, TRBJ1-2 and TRBJ2-5.

Time point denoted: newly diagnosed GD, antithyroid drugs for less than 3 months. Construction of the TCR library relied on RNA isolated from PBMCs. This sample also appeared in a second study, on T cells in Graves' hyperthyroidism and ophthalmopathy.

The chain is built from TRBV6-2 or TRBV6-3 and TRBJ1-2; a weak D match, TRBD1 (5 bases). The source was peripheral blood mononuclear cells (PBMCs), collected at new diagnosis, from a patient treated with antithyroid drugs. The source of this sequence is a young woman with Graves disease. CDR3 residues: CASSRTLNYGYTF. The CDR3 region has the DNA TGTGCCAGCAGCCGGACACTAAACTATGGCTACACCTTC.